These 14 T cell receptor beta chains were sequenced from one sample in a study of human CD4 T cells and Enterobacteriaceae. All CD4+ cells other than CD45RA+CCR7+CD95- naive cells were sorted as memory, over 98% pure. Sequencing was performed with immunoSEQ multiplex PCR; in TCRdb, only in-frame clones are kept and a portion is missing. The sample has about 25,000 clones, 80% to 90% seen once. Sequencing was performed on memory CD4+ T cells from blood. All receptors come from a human donor in good health.

The chain uses TRBV5-1 and TRBJ1-6; no clear D. V shed 2 bases and J shed 9 bases, with 6 bases lying between them. Germline V gene lookup returns CDR1 SGHRS and CDR2 YFSETQ. This CDR3 has 12 residues. CDR3 in amino acids: CASSFSGSPLHF. In DNA, the CDR3 is TGCGCCAGCAGCTTCAGTGGTTCACCCCTCCACTTT. Complete variable domain (other parts from reference TRBV5-1 and TRBJ1-6): KAGVTQTPRYLIKTRGQQVTLSCSPISGHRSVSWYQQTPGQGLQFLFEYFSETQRNKGNFPGRFSGRQFSNSRSEMNVSTLELGDSALYLCASSFSGSPLHFGNGTRLTVT.

The V and J genes are TRBV9 and TRBJ2-1; 10 nucleotides agree with TRBD2. The V segment lost 1 base and the J segment 4 bases; nucleotides outside the gene matches: 17. From germline, CDR1 is SGDLS and CDR2 YYNGEE. This CDR3 is built from 20 residues. Here the CDR3 reads CASSVTVVGLADPTYNEQFF. In DNA form, the CDR3 reads TGTGCCAGCAGCGTAACTGTAGTTGGACTAGCGGACCCAACTTACAATGAGCAGTTCTTC.

As DNA, the CDR3 is TGTGCCAGCACCCGGGGCGTCTCTGGAAACACCATATATTTT. Amino acid sequence: CASTRGVSGNTIYF. The chain has TRBV28 and TRBJ1-3; a weak D match, TRBD1 (5 bases). The CDR3 contains 14 residues. From germline, CDR1 is MDHEN and CDR2 SYDVKM. The V gene lost 7 bases and the J gene lost 0 bases, with 10 bases spanning the gap.

V usage is TRBV5-1 and J usage is TRBJ2-3, with 7 bases matching TRBD1. The CDR3 is made up of 14 amino acids. With V trimmed by 4 bases and J by 4 bases, 6 bases remained unmatched. Germline V gene lookup returns CDR1 SGHRS and CDR2 YFSETQ. CDR3 residues: CASSAGQAPDTQYF. CDR3 DNA: TGCGCCAGCAGCGCAGGACAGGCCCCAGATACGCAGTATTTT.

This chain connects TRBV15 to TRBJ1-2, with 8 bases aligning to TRBD1. The ends lost 6 bases at V and 4 bases at J; junction bases unmatched: 10. CDR1 and CDR2 (germline): LNHNV, YYDKDF (reference sequence). This CDR3 region has 15 residues. CDR3: CATRTPRTGTYGYTF. Written as DNA, the CDR3 is TGTGCCACCAGGACCCCCCGGACAGGGACCTATGGCTACACCTTC.

The chain is built from TRBV7-6 and TRBJ2-1; 10 nucleotides agree with TRBD2. Trimming removed 5 bases from V and 2 bases from J; junction bases left unmatched: 12. This CDR3 comprises 18 residues. The germline gives CDR1 SGHVS, CDR2 FNYEAQ. CDR3 loop: CASSQQLASGGPYNEQFF. The CDR3 bases are TGTGCCAGCAGCCAACAACTTGCTAGCGGGGGACCCTACAATGAGCAGTTCTTC. Full variable domain (outside the CDR3, taken from reference TRBV7-6 and TRBJ2-1): GAGVSQSPRYKVTKRGQDVALRCDPISGHVSLYWYRQALGQGPEFLTYFNYEAQQDKSGLPNDRFSAERPEGSISTLTIQRTEQRDSAMYRCASSQQLASGGPYNEQFFGPGTRLTVL.

The chain is built from TRBV11-2 and TRBJ1-2; 9 bases are a match to TRBD1. Germline V gene lookup returns CDR1 SGHAT and CDR2 FQNNGV. With 5 bases clipped from V and 5 bases from J, the junction kept 12 bases outside the gene matches. There are 16 residues in the CDR3. CDR3 residues: CASSRAGTGFIYGYTF. CDR3 coding DNA: TGTGCCAGCAGCCGTGCCGGGACAGGGTTTATTTATGGCTACACCTTC.

This clone came up a few times. The rearrangement uses TRBV7-8 and TRBJ1-1; no definite D call. Germline lookup yields CDR1 SGHVS and CDR2 FQNEAQ. Trimming pared 4 bases from V and 8 bases from J, leaving 14 bases between. The CDR3 is 13 amino acids. DNA for the CDR3: TGTGCCAGCAGCTCGGCCCGAAGCGGGGAAGCTTTCTTT. It specifies CASSSARSGEAFF.

The table lists this clone with a count of one. The chain employs TRBV6-1 and TRBJ2-2; 10 nucleotides agree with TRBD1. The CDR3 is 15 amino acids. V dropped 6 bases and J dropped 5; count of bases not matched to a gene: 6. Germline V gives CDR1 MNHNS, CDR2 SASEGT. The CDR3 DNA sequence: TGTGCCAGCAGCTCCCGGGACAGGGGAACCGGGGAGCTGTTTTTT. This codes for CASSSRDRGTGELFF.

The chain is built from TRBV7-2 and TRBJ2-7; 7 bases agree with TRBD2. From germline, CDR1 is SGHTA and CDR2 FQGNSA. With V trimmed by 2 bases and J by 2 bases, 9 bases remained unmatched. The CDR3 loop spans 16 amino acids. The CDR3 nucleotides are TGTGCCAGCAGCTTAATCAGCGGGGCATTCACCTACGAGCAGTACTTC. Its protein is CASSLISGAFTYEQYF.

The rearrangement links TRBV7-7 to TRBJ2-2, with TRBD2 matching over 10 bases. The CDR3 has 20 amino acids. From germline, CDR1 is SSHAT and CDR2 FNYEAQ (reference sequence). J gave up 4 bases and V 1 base, and 15 bases lay outside the gene matches. CDR3: CASSLEGLAGAPWVTGELFF. The CDR3 nucleotides read TGTGCCAGCAGCTTAGAGGGCCTAGCGGGGGCCCCATGGGTCACCGGGGAGCTGTTTTTT.

This clone was seen only once. This chain joins TRBV27 and TRBJ2-1, with 10 bases fitting TRBD1. The germline CDR1 and CDR2 sequences are MNHEY and SMNVEV (reference sequence). The CDR3 has 15 amino acids. The junction had 11 bases not matched to a gene; V was cut back by 5 bases and J by 10 bases. CDR3 nucleotide sequence: TGTGCCAGCAGTCCAGCCGGGACAGGGGCCTGGGAGCAGTTCTTC. Residues: CASSPAGTGAWEQFF.

This chain uses TRBV28 with TRBJ1-5, with D possibly being TRBD1 (5 bases). V lost 2 bases, J lost 0 bases, and 8 bases lay in between. There are 15 residues in the CDR3. Germline V gives CDR1 MDHEN, CDR2 SYDVKM. CDR3 nucleotide sequence: TGTGCCAGCAGTTTACAGGGAAATAGCAATCAGCCCCAGCATTTT. Translated, it gives CASSLQGNSNQPQHF.

This rearrangement joins TRBV9 to TRBJ1-5, with a tentative D call TRBD1 (5 bases). Trimming pared 0 bases from V and 7 bases from J, leaving 11 bases between. Germline values: CDR1 SGDLS, CDR2 YYNGEE. The CDR3 has 14 residues. Here the CDR3 reads CASSVGGAGQPQHF. The CDR3 DNA reads as TGTGCCAGCAGCGTAGGTGGGGCTGGACAGCCCCAGCATTTT.